These 8 T cell receptor beta chains were all obtained from the same sample, sequenced in a study of regulatory T cells in long-lasting Graves disease. The sample's time point: persistent/refractory GD, antithyroid drugs over 5 years with positive TRAb. Making the TCR library involved RNA that had been extracted from PBMCs. CDR3 regions were amplified by Arm-PCR using iRepertoire HTBI primers to build TCR beta libraries. Using its own MiXCR run on the multiplex PCR reads, TCRdb lists one record per CDR3 protein. Here the sample spans about 460,000 distinct CDR3 sequences, roughly 22% being singletons. This material consisted of peripheral blood mononuclear cells (PBMCs), taken when the disease was refractory, from a patient treated with antithyroid drugs. The receptors derive from a female donor with Graves disease.

The chain joins TRBV11-3 to TRBJ2-3; D is possibly TRBD1 or TRBD2 (5 bases each). Trimming removed 3 bases at V and 2 bases at J, with 15 bases between. Germline values: CDR1 SGHNT, CDR2 YENEEA. This CDR3 is 16 amino acids long. In DNA, the CDR3 is TGTGCCAGCAGCTTGGGGGTTGGGGCGAACACAGATACGCAGTATTTT. Residues: CASSLGVGANTDTQYF.

This clonotype occurred many times. The CDR3 reads CASSLQRGVQETQYF. CDR3 nucleotide sequence: TGTGCCAGCAGCTTACAGCGGGGGGTACAAGAGACCCAGTACTTC. The V call is TRBV7-2, the J call TRBJ2-5, with TRBD2 identical over 9 bases. V lost 2 bases, J lost 2 bases, and 3 bases stayed unmatched. CDR1 is SGHTA, CDR2 FQGNSA, per germline. The CDR3 runs 15 residues.

Ten or more counts support this clonotype. J is TRBJ1-2 and V is TRBV19; D unresolved. The CDR3 loop spans 13 amino acids. Per the germline V gene, CDR1 is LNHDA and CDR2 is SQIVND (reference sequence). Trimming stripped 4 bases from V and 6 bases from J, with 12 bases between. The chain's CDR3 is CASSSSTRNGYTF. CDR3 in DNA: TGTGCCAGTAGTAGTTCTACTCGGAATGGCTACACCTTC.

This clonotype was detected ten times or more. The chain uses TRBV11-2 and TRBJ1-6; tentatively, D is TRBD1 (6 bases). From germline, CDR1 is SGHAT and CDR2 FQNNGV. The CDR3 loop spans 15 amino acids. Deletions cut 0 bases from V and 10 bases from J, with 13 bases between. This CDR3 is CASSLDPGDQSPLHF. CDR3 in DNA: TGTGCCAGCAGCTTAGACCCAGGGGATCAGTCACCCCTCCACTTT. The whole variable domain, filled in from reference TRBV11-2 and TRBJ1-6, reads EAGVAQSPRYKIIEKRQSVAFWCNPISGHATLYWYQQILGQGPKLLIQFQNNGVVDDSQLPKDRFSAERLKGVDSTLKIQPAKLEDSAVYLCASSLDPGDQSPLHFGNGTRLTVT.

V gene TRBV9 combines with J gene TRBJ2-2; possibly TRBD2 for D (5 bases). Trimming took 0 bases from V and 5 from J, leaving 20 bases between them. The germline V gene encodes CDR1 SGDLS and CDR2 YYNGEE. There are 18 residues in the CDR3. CDR3 in amino acids: CASSVAIFGLRGTGELFF. The CDR3 nucleotides are TGTGCCAGCAGCGTAGCTATATTTGGGCTCCGCGGGACCGGGGAGCTGTTTTTT.

As concerns this clonotype: A much larger clone differs from this one at a single base, so this may be a read error. V and J are TRBV19 and TRBJ2-7, with a tentative D call TRBD2 (5 bases). Germline V lookup: CDR1 LNHDA, CDR2 SQIVND (reference sequence). The CDR3 consists of 11 residues. CDR3 nucleotide sequence: TGTGCCAGTAGTACGGGATCCGAGCGGTACTTC. This gives the protein CASSTGSERYF.

This clonotype was detected ten times or more. The J gene is TRBJ1-4, the V gene TRBV28; weak D call: TRBD1 (6 bases). The V gene's germline CDR1 is MDHEN and CDR2 SYDVKM. The CDR3 spans 15 residues. Trimming removed 6 bases at V and 5 bases at J, with 16 bases between. The CDR3 sequence: CASSKRTVLNEKLFF. The CDR3 coding sequence is TGTGCCAGCAGCAAAAGGACAGTCCTAAATGAAAAACTGTTTTTT.

This clonotype occurred a few times. The chain joins TRBV27 to TRBJ2-3; D unresolved. Germline V gene lookup returns CDR1 MNHEY and CDR2 SMNVEV (reference sequence). V was cut by 5 bases and J by 0 bases, with 12 bases left in between. CDR3 length equals 15 residues. DNA for the CDR3: TGTGCCAGCAGTCCCTTTGTGGTTAGCACAGATACGCAGTATTTT. This encodes CASSPFVVSTDTQYF.